The next 8 T cell receptor beta chains were all read from a single sample in a study of shared clonotypes between healthy human individuals (dated by TCRdb to 2020 to 2021). The library came from the immunoSEQ multiplex PCR assay. TCRdb provides this immuneACCESS table in a form limited to in-frame rearrangements. Some clones are lacking; in checked studies, under half of them reflect an unresolved V gene, and why the rest are absent is not known. The sample table contains about 980,000 clones; only one count was recorded for over 60% of them. In total, the top ten clones hold around 1.5% of the sample. What was sequenced was memory CD4+ T cells sorted from blood. Read against the paper, the sample's cell subset or site label means: CD45RA-negative fraction. The receptors originated from a man between 18 and 29 years old in good health.

This chain joins TRBV4-1 and TRBJ2-2; 12 bases line up with TRBD1. Germline V gene data show CDR1 as MGHRA and CDR2 as YSYEKL. The CDR3 spans 17 residues. V gave up 7 bases and J gave up 5 bases; unmatched junction bases: 11. The CDR3, as DNA: TGCGCCAGCATACACGAAGAGGGACAGGGGGCAACCGGGGAGCTGTTTTTT. Translation: CASIHEEGQGATGELFF.

This chain connects TRBV19 to TRBJ1-4; 7 positions match TRBD1. The CDR3 has 15 residues. V shed 6 bases, J shed 8 bases, and the junction held 12 bases outside the gene matches. Germline CDR1 reads LNHDA; CDR2 reads SQIVND (reference sequence). The DNA for the CDR3 is TGTGCCAGTAGGGGGACAGACCTTATAAACGAAAAACTGTTTTTT. This translates into CASRGTDLINEKLFF.

The V call is TRBV5-1, the J call TRBJ2-3; 8 bases line up with TRBD2. The CDR3 has 13 residues. Germline assignment: CDR1 SGHRS and CDR2 YFSETQ. Trimming at V came to 4 bases and at J to 6 bases, leaving 4 bases not matched to a gene. CDR3 region: CASSARLADTQYF. CDR3 in DNA: TGCGCCAGCAGCGCCCGACTAGCGGATACGCAGTATTTT.

The gene calls are TRBV7-2 and TRBJ2-3; 14 bases align to TRBD2. J gave up 0 bases and V 8 bases, and 7 bases lay outside the gene matches. Germline V gene sequence: CDR1 SGHTA, CDR2 FQGNSA. The CDR3 loop spans 17 amino acids. The CDR3 loop reads CASQTSGGGFSTDTQYF. For the CDR3, the DNA is TGTGCCAGCCAGACTAGCGGGGGGGGTTTTAGCACAGATACGCAGTATTTT.

This clone has at least ten counts. J is TRBJ1-6 and V is TRBV10-2, with 9 bases that match TRBD1. CDR3 length: 14 residues. Germline trimming cut 5 bases from V and 10 bases from J; bases unmatched to any gene: 6. CDR1 and CDR2 from the germline V gene are WSHSY and SAAADI. CDR3 loop: CASSNGQGQSPLHF. The CDR3 DNA sequence: TGCGCCAGCAGTAACGGACAGGGGCAATCACCCCTCCACTTT.

This clone was picked up a small number of times. The chain has TRBV2 and TRBJ2-2; TRBD2 aligns across 8 bases. After removal of 6 bases from V and 0 bases from J, the junction contained 0 bases not matched to a gene. This CDR3 is built from 14 residues. Germline V CDR1 and CDR2: SNHLY, FYNNEI. In DNA form, the CDR3 reads TGTGCCAGCAGGGGACTAGCGAACACCGGGGAGCTGTTTTTT. Translating gives CASRGLANTGELFF.

This clone is a singleton in its sample. The V call is TRBV19, the J call TRBJ1-4, with 7 bases matching TRBD1. The CDR3 length is 15 residues. V lost 5 bases and J lost 0; bases outside the gene matches: 3. CDR1 and CDR2 (germline): LNHDA, SQIVND (reference sequence). The CDR3 is CASSGDSATNEKLFF. CDR3 nucleotides: TGTGCCAGTAGTGGGGACAGTGCAACTAATGAAAAACTGTTTTTT.

This clone was seen more than once but under ten times. V gene TRBV6-1 combines with J gene TRBJ1-2; D not certain. V lost 5 bases to trimming and J lost 0 bases, with 13 bases between them. The CDR3 runs to 15 residues. Looked up from germline, CDR1 is MNHNS and CDR2 is SASEGT. CDR3 amino acids: CASSTRSGSNYGYTF. The CDR3 DNA reads as TGTGCCAGCAGTACCCGCTCAGGCTCTAACTATGGCTACACCTTC.